This T cell receptor (beta chain) was documented in a study of T cell clonality in common variable immunodeficiency. Here immunoSEQ multiplex PCR was the method, and the copy in TCRdb shows in-frame clones only, minus some. This sample comprises 8,500 to 13,000 clones, none seen once only. Study-level points and caveats: In common variable immunodeficiency, TCR beta chains reportedly carried fewer deletions and N-nucleotide insertions.

There are 14 residues in the CDR3. Unmatched junction bases numbered 7, after V lost 8 bases and J lost 3 bases. Germline CDR1 reads LNHDA; CDR2 reads SQIVND (reference sequence). About this clone: The antigen remains unidentified. With the read ending 3 residues before the CDR3 end, the germline J gene is used to fill in that end.

This sequence originates from a human donor with common variable immunodeficiency. The rearrangement uses TRBV19 and TRBJ1-5; 7 nucleotides line up with TRBD1. The sequenced sample consisted of peripheral blood mononuclear cells. The CDR3 DNA, read in part, is TGTGCCAGTGCTAGGGACAGCTACAATCAGCCC. This sequence encodes CASARDSYNQP. The full-length CDR3 reads as CASARDSYNQPQHF. Variable domain in full (rest from reference TRBV19 and TRBJ1-5): DGGITQSPKYLFRKEGQNVTLSCEQNLNHDAMYWYRQDPGQGLRLIYYSQIVNDFQKGDIAEGYSVSREKKESFPLTVTSAQKNPTAFYLCASARDSYNQPQHFGDGTRLSIL.